This T cell receptor (beta chain) was identified in a study of patients and donors after allogeneic stem cell transplantation. TCRdb redid the calling of the RT-PCR reads with MiXCR, one entry per CDR3 protein. The repertoire includes some 880,000 distinct CDR3 sequences, roughly 18% of them detected once, and 5% to 7.5% sits in the top ten. Trimming stripped 6 bases from V and 0 bases from J, with 17 bases between. The CDR3 contains 16 residues. This clonotype was sampled from a human donor who was either an allogeneic HSCT recipient or a stem cell or donor lymphocyte infusion donor (not recorded which). It is not recorded whose cells these are; they may come from a transplant donor. The chain carries TRBV12-3 or TRBV12-4 and TRBJ1-1, with D perhaps TRBD1 (5 bases). Sequenced material: blood, either unsorted or a sorted T cell fraction (not recorded which). CDR3 residues: CASRTLPGPMNTEAFF. In DNA form, the CDR3 reads TGTGCCAGCAGGACCTTACCGGGACCTATGAACACTGAAGCTTTCTTT.